There are a few counts of the clone carrying this T cell receptor (beta chain). Its cognate antigen is unknown. It was with a sample-barcoded 5' primer and a J-beta primer mix that a second PCR of roughly 7 to 12 cycles was run. All cDNA molecules were each tagged by a template-switch adaptor with 12 random nucleotides. TCRdb reprocessed the 5' RACE reads with MiXCR, giving one entry per CDR3 protein. In the table there are about 1.5 million distinct CDR3 sequences, approximately 43% of which are singletons. This record comes from a study of blood T cells in healthy people across ages. General study results and limits: Strong correlation was found linking TCR beta diversity to naive T cell percentage. A greater number of naive CD4+ cells and higher diversity distinguished long-lived donors from aged donors.

The V and J ends lost 0 bases and 7 bases, in that order; junction bases with no gene match: 4. The germline gives CDR1 MNHEY, CDR2 SVGEGT. The CDR3 runs to 14 residues. V and J are TRBV6-2 or TRBV6-3 and TRBJ2-7; TRBD2 matches at 9 bases. The receptor's source is a woman in her late teens or twenties in good health. Sequencing used blood. This chain's CDR3 is CASSYSSLAGEQYF. CDR3 in DNA: TGTGCCAGCAGTTACTCGAGCCTAGCGGGAGAGCAGTACTTC.